This T cell receptor beta chain was identified in a study of blood T cell repertoires in COVID-19 (dated by TCRdb to the early 2020s). About the study as a whole: The collaborator samples originated in the United States, Italy and Spain and spanned the acute and convalescent phases of COVID-19. The prospective study material was composed of cDNA or gDNA derived from T cells, B-cell-depleted T cells, or PBMCs. Deeply sampled blood TCRbeta repertoires from subjects exposed to, actively infected with, or recovered from COVID-19 were included in the dataset. A freely available public database, intended as a resource for researchers studying the immune response to SARS-CoV-2, is where the repertoires were released. Samples were obtained from the ongoing ImmuneRACE study (first 160 participants) and from about 1,300 subjects provided by 6 global collaborators. Sample metadata almost always included a de-identified subject ID, COVID-19 status, age in years and sex. Where HLA class I and class II types were available, the types were taken from metadata supplied by the sample provider, not from assay-based typing. General findings and caveats noted by the study authors: The amount of clinical and demographic metadata varied by source and participant and was provided uncurated.

Comment on this clone: Its target antigen remains unknown. Base qualities were left out, and no much larger clone turns up one base away.

Participants in the prospective study were aged about 18 to 95 years, lived in some 24 United States geographic areas, and enrolled through a virtual design. In the prospective study, participants were assigned to cohorts based on the clinical history participants reported in a screening survey and a study questionnaire. ImmuneRACE Cohort 3 recovered participants were defined by two consecutive negative NP/OP PCR tests, healthcare professional clearance, or symptom resolution. Mobile phlebotomists in the prospective study collected whole blood, serum and a nasopharyngeal or oropharyngeal swab from every participant. Prospective study participants could optionally give additional blood draws and questionnaires over an approximately two-month period. Before DNA extraction, prospective study blood samples were shipped either frozen or at room temperature. TCRbeta CDR3 regions were amplified from genomic DNA by means of the immunoSEQ Assay, a bias-controlled multiplex PCR. Concerning the study's data processing: Nucleated cell counts per sample were estimated from amplification of reference gene primers within the assay. Sequence reads were collapsed and filtered to measure the absolute abundance of every unique TCRbeta CDR3 rearrangement. For each sample, productive Simpson clonality was calculated by taking the square root of Simpson's diversity index across productive rearrangements. TCRdb re-hosts the immuneACCESS table, in-frame sequences only. Its copies lack some clones; in the studies checked, an unresolved V gene accounts for under half of them, and the cause for the rest is not known. Clone size and the V and J calls come from that table; the DNA yielded D and trimming. A total of fewer than 200,000 clones appear in this sample, under 90% of them only once. The ten largest clones add up to under 9.5% of the sample.

The sequence derives from a man in his fifties who had recovered from COVID-19. What was sequenced was PBMCs or T cells enriched from blood (not recorded which).

DNA sequence: TGTGCCAGCAGTTTTTGGCTCTCTAATGAAAAACTGTTTTTT. Translated, this gives CASSFWLSNEKLFF. The sequence links TRBV28 to TRBJ1-4, with no confident D gene call. Taken from cysteine to phenylalanine, the CDR3 has 14 residues. The entry retains the CDR3 DNA only, 42 bases that are in frame from base 1. CDR1 and CDR2 (MDHEN, SYDVKM) derive from the germline V gene. The V end loses 3 bases and the J end loses 3 bases, and a stretch of 8 bases separates them. Supplemented by the reference TRBV28 and TRBJ1-4 proteins around the CDR3, the complete variable domain is DVKVTQSSRYLVKRTGEKVFLECVQDMDHENMFWYRQDPGLGLRLIYFSYDVKMKEKGDIPEGYSVSREKKERFSLILESASTNQTSMYLCASSFWLSNEKLFFGSGTQLSVL.